The rows below give T cell receptor beta chains drawn from one sample of a study of blood T cell repertoires in COVID-19. Libraries were prepared by immunoSEQ multiplex PCR; TCRdb keeps only in-frame clonotypes and omits some of them. Seen here are almost 100,000 clones, more than 75% observed once, and the top ten hold approximately 10%. The specimen sequenced was peripheral blood. All receptors come from a man aged 45-60 years with acute or convalescent COVID-19. CDR3s include the opening cysteine and the closing phenylalanine or tryptophan. D genes are given only for firm matches. Only some rows state a clone size, as once, few, many or a class for expanded clones.

D gene,clone size,V gene,J gene,CDR3 DNA,CDR3 protein
NA,NA,TRBV6-5,TRBJ1-2,TGTGCCAGCAGGGTAGGGCAGGGGTATGGCTACACCTTC,CASRVGQGYGYTF
TRBD2,NA,TRBV6-5,TRBJ2-3,TGTGCCAGCAGTTACTCGGGGGGGGGAGATACGCAGTATTTT,CASSYSGGGDTQYF
TRBD1,NA,TRBV4-1,TRBJ1-2,TGCGCCAGCAGCCCCCGGGACAGGGGGAGCGGCTACACCTTC,CASSPRDRGSGYTF
TRBD1,NA,TRBV10-2,TRBJ1-5,TGCGCCAGCAGTTGGGACAGAACCCTCAATCAGCCCCAGCATTTT,CASSWDRTLNQPQHF
NA,NA,TRBV27,TRBJ1-1,TGTGCCAGCAGTCCTCATTACAGGGCCATGAACACTGAAGCTTTCTTT,CASSPHYRAMNTEAFF
TRBD1,NA,TRBV18,TRBJ1-5,TGTGCCAGCTCCAACGGCGGGACAGGGGCTGGTCAGCCCCAGCATTTT,CASSNGGTGAGQPQHF
NA,NA,TRBV6-5,TRBJ1-2,TGTGCCAGCAGCCGCGGCAGGGAAGGCTATGGCTACACCTTC,CASSRGREGYGYTF
NA,NA,TRBV10-3,TRBJ1-4,TGTGCCATCTCCGAGGGGGCAACTAATGAAAAACTGTTTTTT,CAISEGATNEKLFF
NA,NA,TRBV3-1/TRBV3-2,TRBJ1-6,TGTGCCAGCAGCCCTACCCCACAGGGTTATAATTCACCCCTCCACTTT,CASSPTPQGYNSPLHF
TRBD1,few,TRBV30,TRBJ1-1,TGTGCCTGGTACACAGGGGGTTGGACTGAAGCTTTCTTT,CAWYTGGWTEAFF
TRBD1,NA,TRBV5-1,TRBJ1-1,TGCGCCAGCAGCACCGGGACAGGAGAATTGAACACTGAAGCTTTCTTT,CASSTGTGELNTEAFF
NA,NA,TRBV28,TRBJ1-2,TGTGCCACCCTTCCCCCAAGAGGAGGGGCGGCTAACTATGGCTACACCTTC,CATLPPRGGAANYGYTF
TRBD2,NA,TRBV4-2,TRBJ2-1,TGTGCCAGCAGCACGGGCCTAGCGGGCGAGAACAATGAGCAGTTCTTC,CASSTGLAGENNEQFF
NA,NA,TRBV5-1,TRBJ2-1,TGCGCCAGCAGCTTGGCCGGGCGGGAAATCAATGAGCAGTTCTTC,CASSLAGREINEQFF
NA,NA,TRBV2,TRBJ2-5,TGTGCCAGCTGTTCGGGGAGCCAAGAGACCCAGTACTTC,CASCSGSQETQYF
NA,NA,TRBV6-5,TRBJ2-3,TGTGCCAGCAGTTATCTCCATACGCAGTATTTT,CASSYLHTQYF
NA,once,TRBV21-1,TRBJ2-5,TGTGCCAGCAGCAAAGATAACAGCTCAGGGACCCAGTACTTC,CASSKDNSSGTQYF
TRBD1,NA,TRBV14,TRBJ2-1,TGTGCCAGCAGCCCCCTACCGGGACAGGGGGCGTATAATGAGCAGTTCTTC,CASSPLPGQGAYNEQFF
NA,NA,TRBV6-5,TRBJ2-1,TGTGCCAGCAGTAACGGTTTTGATGAGCAGTTCTTC,CASSNGFDEQFF
NA,NA,TRBV6-5,TRBJ1-1,TGTGCCAGCATGTTGCATAGGGACATGAACACTGAAGCTTTCTTT,CASMLHRDMNTEAFF
NA,NA,TRBV19,TRBJ2-1,TGTGCCAGTAGTATCTTTGCCGGGAGAGCCTACAATGAGCAGTTCTTC,CASSIFAGRAYNEQFF
NA,NA,TRBV21-1,TRBJ1-1,TGTGCCAGCAGCAACCCGGACAGGGGGCCGAACACTGAAGCTTTCTTT,CASSNPDRGPNTEAFF
NA,NA,TRBV18,TRBJ1-1,TGTGCCAGCTCACCGAAGGAGTCCGTTGGGAACACTGAAGCTTTCTTT,CASSPKESVGNTEAFF
TRBD1,NA,TRBV9,TRBJ1-2,TGTGCCAGCAGCGTAGAGGGGGCGAATGGCTACACCTTC,CASSVEGANGYTF
NA,NA,TRBV15,TRBJ2-6,TGTGCCACCAGCAGAGATCTAGGAACTAACGGGGCCAACGTCCTGACTTTC,CATSRDLGTNGANVLTF
TRBD1,NA,TRBV11-3,TRBJ1-4,TGTGCCAGCAGCCCCCGGGACAGTAATGAAAAACTGTTTTTT,CASSPRDSNEKLFF
TRBD2,NA,TRBV7-9,TRBJ2-7,TGTGCCAGCAGCTACGGGACTAGAACCTACGAGCAGTACTTC,CASSYGTRTYEQYF
TRBD2,NA,TRBV4-2,TRBJ2-4,TGTGCCAGCAGCCAAGATCGAGCGGGAGTAGCCAAAAACATTCAGTACTTC,CASSQDRAGVAKNIQYF
NA,NA,TRBV6-1,TRBJ1-1,TGTGCCAGCAGTGAAAATTACCTTCAGGGAGCTTTCTTT,CASSENYLQGAFF
TRBD1,NA,TRBV29-1,TRBJ1-2,TGCAGCGTTGACACAGGGGACGCCTATGGCTACACCTTC,CSVDTGDAYGYTF